One and the same sample provided the 13 T cell receptor beta chains below, sequenced in a study of T cells after yellow fever vaccination. One entry per CDR3 protein, called by TCRdb with MiXCR from the 5' RACE reads. The repertoire includes 620,000 or so distinct CDR3 sequences, 9% to 15% of them detected once, and just under 15% sits in the top ten. The specimen comprised PBMCs, sampled on the day of the yellow fever booster vaccination. Receptor source: a young man who received the YFV17D yellow fever vaccine.

This clonotype showed up just a few times. The J gene is TRBJ2-7, the V gene TRBV6-2 or TRBV6-3; D is perhaps TRBD1 or TRBD2 (5 bases each). Germline CDR1 reads MNHEY; CDR2 reads SVGEGT. The V end was cut by 8 bases, the J end by 12 bases, with 11 bases between. The CDR3 extends over 9 amino acids. In DNA, the CDR3 is TGTGCCAGCGGGACCCCCGGGTACTTC. Residues: CASGTPGYF.

The chain links TRBV29-1 to TRBJ2-3; D is unclear. V dropped 4 bases and J dropped 0 bases, with 8 bases sitting between them. CDR3 size: 13 residues. The germline gives CDR1 SQVTM, CDR2 ANQGSEA. DNA for the CDR3: TGCAGCGTTGTCACCACTAGCACAGATACGCAGTATTTT. It yields the protein CSVVTTSTDTQYF.

The chain links TRBV4-1 to TRBJ2-5; TRBD1 is a possible D gene (5 bases). This CDR3 has 19 residues. The germline gives CDR1 MGHRA, CDR2 YSYEKL. The V gene lost 3 bases and the J gene lost 3 bases, with 26 bases spanning the gap. As DNA, the CDR3 is TGCGCCAGCAGCCAGGTCCGCCGACAGAAACATGTTCAGAAAGAGACCCAGTACTTC. The encoded protein is CASSQVRRQKHVQKETQYF.

This clonotype was detected many times. V is TRBV20-1 and J is TRBJ2-3, with D perhaps matching TRBD1 or TRBD2 (6 bases each). From germline, CDR1 is DFQATT and CDR2 SNEGSKA (reference sequence). The V and J ends lost 1 base and 0 bases respectively, with 14 bases between them. The CDR3 runs 16 residues. The CDR3 coding sequence is TGCAGTGCTAGAGGGGGGGCGATCGCTAGCACAGATACGCAGTATTTT. The encoded protein is CSARGGAIASTDTQYF.

This clonotype was recorded a few times. The chain uses TRBV12-3 or TRBV12-4 and TRBJ1-6; D gene uncertain. This CDR3 has 14 amino acids. V gave up 4 bases and J gave up 5 bases, with 9 bases separating them. CDR3 in DNA: TGTGCCAGCAGTTACGGGCAGGATAATTCACCCCTCCACTTT. Protein product: CASSYGQDNSPLHF.

V gene TRBV10-3 combines with J gene TRBJ2-3; perhaps TRBD2 as D (7 bases). CDR1 and CDR2 (germline): ENHRY, SYGVKD. CDR3 size: 16 residues. With 0 bases removed from V and 0 bases from J, the gap between germline ends came to 10 bases. The CDR3 nucleotides are TGTGCCATCAGTGAGTCCCGGGGGGCTAGCACAGATACGCAGTATTTT. This codes for CAISESRGASTDTQYF.

In its sample, this clonotype was seen a few times. J is TRBJ1-1 and V is TRBV5-5, with TRBD1 matching over 9 bases. With V trimmed by 4 bases and J by 11 bases, 9 bases remained unmatched. Germline V gene sequence: CDR1 SGHKS, CDR2 YYEKEE (reference sequence). The CDR3 has 13 residues. The CDR3 is CASSLGQGGLAFF. For the CDR3, the DNA is TGTGCCAGCAGCCTGGGACAGGGTGGGTTGGCTTTCTTT.

This chain links TRBV19 with TRBJ2-2, with 10 bases identical to TRBD2. The germline V gene has CDR1 LNHDA and CDR2 SQIVND (reference sequence). The CDR3 length is 16 residues. Trimming cost V 5 bases and J 4 bases; bases outside gene matches: 7. The CDR3, as DNA: TGTGCCAGTAGTGTTCGACTAGCGGGCCTCACCGGGGAGCTGTTTTTT. This sequence encodes CASSVRLAGLTGELFF.

A few counts support this clonotype. In nucleotides, the CDR3 is TGTGCCATCAGTGAGTCGTTAGCGGGAGGGCCTAACGAGCAGTACTTC. It codes for CAISESLAGGPNEQYF. V and J are TRBV10-3 and TRBJ2-7; TRBD2 matches at 11 bases. The CDR3 has 16 residues. Germline assignment: CDR1 ENHRY and CDR2 SYGVKD. V lost 0 bases and J lost 5; bases outside the gene matches: 6.

In this sample, this clonotype turned up many times. This sequence joins TRBV9 and TRBJ2-3, with 7 positions matching TRBD2. Trimming took 0 bases from V and 6 from J; bases not matched to a gene: 10. Germline lookup yields CDR1 SGDLS and CDR2 YYNGEE. The CDR3 runs to 16 residues. The CDR3 DNA reads as TGTGCCAGCAGCGTAGTGTGGGGGGGTTCAGAGGATACGCAGTATTTT. As protein: CASSVVWGGSEDTQYF.

The CDR3 nucleotides read TGTGCCAGCAGCTCAATGACTAGCGGGAGTAATGAGCAGTTCTTC. It encodes CASSSMTSGSNEQFF. The chain couples TRBV7-6 to TRBJ2-1; 12 positions match TRBD2. The CDR3 sequence is 15 residues long. CDR1 is SGHVS and CDR2 is FNYEAQ in the germline V gene. V shed 4 bases, J shed 7 bases, and the junction held 5 bases outside the gene matches.

CDR3 in DNA: TGCGCCAGCAGTGAGCTAGCGGGAGGGCCGAATGGGGCCAACGTCCTGACTTTC. Amino acid sequence: CASSELAGGPNGANVLTF. The rearrangement links TRBV10-2 to TRBJ2-6, with 12 nucleotides matching TRBD2. The CDR3 loop spans 18 amino acids. With V trimmed by 2 bases and J by 3 bases, 5 bases remained unmatched. Germline V gene lookup returns CDR1 WSHSY and CDR2 SAAADI.

Comments on this clonotype: A much more abundant neighbour one base away suggests this may be a read error. The V call is TRBV29-1, the J call TRBJ2-5; no firm D call. Germline CDR1 and CDR2: SQVTM and ANQGSEA. The CDR3 extends over 14 amino acids. The CDR3 reads CIVEDDTYQETQYF. DNA for the CDR3: TGCATCGTTGAAGATGACACGTACCAAGAGACCCAGTACTTC.